The subject of this entry is one T cell receptor (beta chain). The antigen is not known. TCRdb's copy holds only in-frame clones and misses some; the assay was immunoSEQ multiplex PCR. The sample shows more than 100,000 clones, under 90% of them seen only once. These data are taken from a study of T cell clones after liver transplantation. Study-wide findings and caveats: These preliminary findings come from unstandardized post-transplant sampling times.

The germline gives CDR1 SGHRS, CDR2 YFSETQ. V lost 2 bases and J lost 3; bases outside the gene matches: 8. This CDR3 is built from 16 residues. Thawed unstimulated PBMCs were FACS-sorted by CD3, CD4 and CD8 into two populations. The V and J genes are TRBV5-1 and TRBJ2-7; 10 bases map to TRBD2. This clonotype originated in a human patient who received a liver transplant. Some T cells may be supplied by the graft donor. The specimen comprised CD4+ T cells from blood, sampled approximately 43 months after liver transplant. The CDR3 loop is CASSFLAGALGYEQYF. In DNA, the CDR3 is TGCGCCAGCAGCTTTCTAGCGGGGGCCCTCGGCTACGAGCAGTACTTC.